The present T cell receptor (beta chain) was sequenced within a study of shared clonotypes between healthy human individuals (dated by TCRdb to 2020 to 2022). Context from the whole study: Two women and a few men aged 18 to 49 years were included in the cohort. Per donor, three plates each were used for CD4 naive and CD4 memory, two for CD8 naive, and one for CD8 memory. To estimate repertoire size and how much clonotype sharing occurs between individuals, the study deeply sequenced the blood TCR repertoires of five healthy adults. Different laboratories and diverse techniques were used to prepare libraries and sequence TCR repertoires, to increase sequencing depth and limit assay-specific biases. Each donor's leukapheresis produced roughly between about 0.8 and 10 billion PBMCs. The investigation overall reported the following: Larger estimated clonotype richness was generally found for naive subsets than for memory subsets. Compared with non-shared clonotypes, the clonotypes found in all four sorted-subset donors had higher generation probabilities. About 5% of naive CD4, around 3.5% of naive CD8, 2.3% of memory CD4, and about 0.4% of memory CD8 clonotypes were shared across several donors. Because the study included a small number of donors, the genetic and exposure-history diversity represented was limited. Even with the large sequencing depth, rarefaction of the sorted-subset datasets indicated that sequencing was incomplete. Only blood was sampled, and tissue TCR repertoires likely differ from those in blood. Based on pairwise subsampling, the degree of clonotype sharing among donors was expected to be affected by sequencing depth.

Healthy HIV-negative adults with no recently reported acute infections or vaccinations were included as donors. Only Caucasian adults living in Nashville, Tennessee, USA were represented among the donors. CD4+ T cells were enriched through magnetic negative selection, after which naive cells were positively selected on CD45RA and the remaining negative fraction served as the memory subset. After blood collection by leukapheresis, PBMCs were isolated using Ficoll-Histopaque density gradient centrifugation and then cryopreserved in the vapor phase of liquid nitrogen. Purity and quantity of every magnetically sorted T cell population were checked by analytical flow cytometry. Genomic DNA was isolated from every sorted fraction and measured by UV absorbance on a Nanodrop 2000c. Using the deep immunoSEQ assay, TCR CDR3 regions were amplified from genomic DNA by multiplex PCR. For each cell subset, the extracted genomic DNA was distributed evenly across all wells of several immunoSEQ 96-well plates, and each plate served as one replicate. For sorted subsets, roughly 200 ng genomic DNA, equal to tens of thousands of T cell genomes, was loaded into each replicate PCR. The purified libraries were quantified using a Qubit 3.0 fluorometer, sized with a Bioanalyzer 2100, and then quantified again using the KAPA Library Quantification kit. Every immunoSEQ 96-well plate was sequenced on a separate single-read 150-cycle Illumina NextSeq 550 flow cell. For the original study's pipeline: Because the immunoSEQ output held only junctional sequences and lacked quality scores, the filtering could not match the filtering applied to full-length reads. Sequences were annotated with PyIR, a Python wrapper for IgBLAST v1.9, and V/J genes and CDR3 were assigned using IMGT germline references. Any read was removed if the V/J assignment was weak (E-value above 1e-6), the CDR3 was missing, or the read contained stop codons, out-of-frame junctions, or ambiguous translated residues. V3J clonotypes were defined by identical inferred V gene, J gene, and CDR3 amino acid sequence. To compute the percentage overlap between repertoires, the number of shared unique clonotypes was divided by the size of the smaller repertoire. Richness of each repertoire was evaluated using RTK rarefaction, the Chao1 estimator, and Recon v2.1 estimates of unobserved clonotypes. Generation probabilities were computed with OLGA for all TCRbeta clonotypes obtained by the gDNA method from four donors. As stored in TCRdb, this immuneACCESS dataset retains in-frame rearrangements with V and J assigned. A fraction of the clones does not appear; measured against another copy, unresolved V genes explain less than half of the discrepancy, and the remainder lacks a known reason. D and trimming come from the DNA, and the V and J calls and clone size come from that table. This sample lists some 650,000 clones; 95% to 98% were detected once. The ten largest clones capture about 0.06% of the sample.

Taken from the germline V gene, the CDR1 and CDR2 loops are SGHRS and YFSETQ. The junction shows trimming of 2 bases on V and 0 bases on J, plus 12 bases between the germline ends. The CDR3 starts with the cysteine, ends with the phenylalanine, and has 16 residues. Only the CDR3 part of the read is kept: 48 bases, read in frame from the first base. A word on this clone: Its antigen target is currently unknown. No base-level quality is on record; no much larger clone is a single base apart.

This TCR was sampled from a woman aged 30 to 39 in good health. The V and J segments used are TRBV5-1 and TRBJ1-3, with a weak D call of TRBD1 (5 bases match). The sequenced material came from naive CD4+ T cells sorted from blood. The sample's cell subset or site label, in plain terms: CD45RA+ positively selected. The sequenced DNA is TGCGCCAGCAGCTTCGACACGACAGACTCTGGAAACACCATATATTTT. Its translation reads: CASSFDTTDSGNTIYF.